The 17 T cell receptor beta chains in this list originate from one sample, sequenced in a study of blood T cell repertoires in COVID-19. Method: immunoSEQ multiplex PCR; TCRdb's copy keeps in-frame clones and lacks some. The data show about 250,000 clones, 84% seen once. The material sequenced was peripheral blood. Receptors originate from a woman aged 35 to 49 who had recovered from COVID-19.

This chain uses TRBV2 with TRBJ1-1, with unresolved D. Germline CDR1 and CDR2: SNHLY and FYNNEI. The CDR3 consists of 14 residues. V lost 0 bases and J 7 bases, leaving 12 bases between the germline ends. CDR3 in DNA: TGTGCCAGCAGTGAAGCGGCCCTAGTCAATGAAGCTTTCTTT. This gives the protein CASSEAALVNEAFF.

The chain couples TRBV24-1 to TRBJ2-6; 8 bases line up with TRBD1. CDR3 length: 15 amino acids. Germline assignment: CDR1 KGHDR and CDR2 SFDVKD. V dropped 7 bases and J dropped 2; count of bases not matched to a gene: 3. The CDR3 nucleotides are TGTGCCACCAGCCCAGGGGGCGCTGGGGCCAACGTCCTGACTTTC. Amino acids: CATSPGGAGANVLTF.

The rearrangement joins TRBV19 to TRBJ2-6; 7 bases line up with TRBD1. Germline CDR1 LNHDA, CDR2 SQIVND (reference sequence). J gave up 1 base and V 6 bases, and 9 bases lay outside the gene matches. The CDR3 contains 17 residues. CDR3 region: CASRPTGAGSGANVLTF. As DNA, the CDR3 is TGTGCCAGTAGGCCCACAGGGGCAGGATCTGGGGCCAACGTCCTGACTTTC.

This clone has just a few counts. V gene TRBV6-5 combines with J gene TRBJ1-6, with a tentative D call TRBD1 (5 bases). Germline-derived CDR1 and CDR2 are MNHEY and SVGAGI. CDR3 size: 15 residues. V was trimmed by 2 bases and J by 7 bases, leaving 12 bases between them. The CDR3, as DNA: TGTGCCAGCAGTTACCTCCGACAGCAAAATTCACCCCTCCACTTT. Translating gives CASSYLRQQNSPLHF.

V is TRBV19 and J is TRBJ2-2; 7 positions agree with TRBD1. Germline CDR1 LNHDA, CDR2 SQIVND (reference sequence). This CDR3 is built from 12 residues. V trimming: 7 bases; J trimming: 8 bases; junction bases outside the gene matches: 4. The CDR3 bases are TGTGCCAGTACGGACAGGCGTGGGGAGCTGTTTTTT. This translates into CASTDRRGELFF.

On this clone: Other DNA sequences from this sample encode an identical CDR3 as well. V usage is TRBV2 and J usage is TRBJ1-5; D is perhaps TRBD1 (5 bases). The length of the CDR3 is 14 residues. The germline V gene has CDR1 SNHLY and CDR2 FYNNEI. Trimming pared 4 bases from V and 4 bases from J, leaving 11 bases between. CDR3 bases: TGTGCCAGCAGTGGCCGCGGGGGGAATCAGCCCCAGCATTTT. Amino acids: CASSGRGGNQPQHF.

This chain uses TRBV28 with TRBJ1-6, with D perhaps matching TRBD1 (6 bases). V shed 6 bases and J shed 11 bases, with 11 bases lying between them. CDR3 size: 12 residues. Germline-derived CDR1 and CDR2 are MDHEN and SYDVKM. This CDR3 reads CASRRTVPPLHF. CDR3 nucleotide sequence: TGTGCCAGCAGAAGGACAGTACCACCCCTCCACTTT.

The chain is built from TRBV20-1 and TRBJ1-2; 10 positions agree with TRBD1. J was trimmed by 2 bases and V by 3 bases; bases with no gene match: 9. Germline V gene data show CDR1 as DFQATT and CDR2 as SNEGSKA (reference sequence). There are 16 residues in the CDR3. DNA of the CDR3: TGCAGTGCTAGTTCTTCTTGGACAGGGGGGAACTATGGCTACACCTTC. Its translation: CSASSSWTGGNYGYTF.

The genes are TRBV7-9 and TRBJ1-2; D is ambiguous. V gave up 3 bases and J gave up 8 bases, with 10 bases separating them. Looked up from germline, CDR1 is SEHNR and CDR2 is FQNEAQ (reference sequence). The CDR3 is 12 amino acids. CDR3 nucleotide sequence: TGTGCCAGCAGCTTGCGTAATTCGGGCTACACCTTC. Protein sequence: CASSLRNSGYTF.

The chain uses TRBV3-1 (or the pseudogene TRBV3-2) and TRBJ2-3; no definite D call. Germline CDR1 reads LGHDT; CDR2 reads YNNKEL (reference sequence). The CDR3 totals 14 residues. V was pared by 0 bases and J by 2 bases, with 6 bases between. CDR3 bases: TGTGCCAGCAGCCAAGATAGCTTCACAGATACGCAGTATTTT. Translated, it gives CASSQDSFTDTQYF.

This chain joins TRBV28 and TRBJ1-4; the D gene is possibly TRBD1 (5 bases). The length of the CDR3 is 13 residues. Germline CDR1 reads MDHEN; CDR2 reads SYDVKM. V lost 7 bases to trimming and J lost 6 bases, with 12 bases between them. CDR3 in amino acids: CASKPGLDEKLFF. The CDR3 DNA sequence: TGTGCCAGCAAGCCAGGGTTGGATGAAAAACTGTTTTTT.

V and J are TRBV20-1 and TRBJ2-7; D gene uncertain. CDR1 and CDR2 from the germline V gene are DFQATT and SNEGSKA (reference sequence). Between the trimmed V and J ends, which lost 5 bases and 2 bases, there was a span of 7 bases. There are 11 residues in the CDR3. CDR3 DNA: TGCAGTGCTCCACGGGCCTACGAGCAGTACTTC. It specifies CSAPRAYEQYF.

This clone was detected only once. J is TRBJ2-2 and V is TRBV28; weak D call: TRBD1 (5 bases). Per the germline V gene, CDR1 is MDHEN and CDR2 is SYDVKM. The ends were cut back, 8 bases at V and 1 base at J, with 8 bases in the middle. The CDR3 has 13 amino acids. The CDR3, as DNA: TGTGCCAGCTTGGACAAGAACACCGGGGAGCTGTTTTTT. Translated, it gives CASLDKNTGELFF.

A single count supports this clone. V and J are TRBV5-1 and TRBJ2-3, with D maybe TRBD2 (7 bases). Germline CDR1 reads SGHRS; CDR2 reads YFSETQ. This CDR3 is built from 15 residues. Trimming pared 4 bases from V and 0 bases from J, leaving 12 bases between. CDR3: CASSPGGGSTDTQYF. CDR3 DNA sequence: TGCGCCAGCAGCCCGGGGGGCGGGAGCACAGATACGCAGTATTTT.

DNA of the CDR3: TGTGCCAGCAGCACAATCCAGGGGCCCTACAATGAGCAGTTCTTC. The encoded protein is CASSTIQGPYNEQFF. This chain uses TRBV7-6 with TRBJ2-1, with a weak D call TRBD1 (6 bases). Deletions cut 5 bases from V and 2 bases from J, with 13 bases between. From germline, CDR1 is SGHVS and CDR2 FNYEAQ. The CDR3 length is 15 residues.

This chain uses TRBV24-1 with TRBJ1-1; TRBD1 matches 7 bases. The CDR3 spans 16 residues. The V and J ends lost 10 bases and 6 bases, in that order; junction bases with no gene match: 19. Germline CDR1 KGHDR, CDR2 SFDVKD. This chain's CDR3 is CATRGPVAGGRAEAFF. CDR3 DNA: TGTGCCACGCGGGGCCCGGTCGCAGGGGGACGGGCTGAAGCTTTCTTT.

V is TRBV20-1 and J is TRBJ2-2; possibly TRBD1 for D (5 bases). Trimming stripped 3 bases from V and 8 bases from J, with 16 bases between. The CDR3 has 14 residues. Per the germline V gene, CDR1 is DFQATT and CDR2 is SNEGSKA (reference sequence). The CDR3 loop is CSASYSGIGGELFF. The CDR3, as DNA: TGCAGTGCTAGTTACTCAGGGATAGGGGGGGAGCTGTTTTTT.